Following are 15 T cell receptor beta chains from one sample sequenced in a study of blood T cell repertoires in COVID-19. Some clones are missing from TCRdb's copy, which holds only in-frame ones; the method was immunoSEQ multiplex PCR. The sample carries 80,000 to 100,000 clones, 74% recorded once. Sequencing used peripheral blood. Receptor source: a man in his 70s with COVID-19, enrolled during active disease.

CDR3 in amino acids: CASRSGDRAYEQYF. In nucleotides, the CDR3 is TGTGCCAGCAGGTCCGGTGACAGGGCCTACGAGCAGTACTTC. This sequence joins TRBV28 and TRBJ2-7; TRBD1 matches 7 bases. There are 14 residues in the CDR3. Losses at the gene ends were 6 bases for V and 2 bases for J; bases not matched to a gene: 7. Germline V CDR1 and CDR2: MDHEN, SYDVKM.

This rearrangement joins TRBV29-1 to TRBJ2-5; D unresolved. With 5 bases removed from V and 1 base from J, the gap between germline ends came to 11 bases. The germline V gene has CDR1 SQVTM and CDR2 ANQGSEA. This CDR3 is 13 amino acids long. Written as DNA, the CDR3 is TGCAGCGTTAATTCCCGGAGCCAAGAGACCCAGTACTTC. Its protein is CSVNSRSQETQYF.

The genes are TRBV7-2 and TRBJ2-3; 9 positions match TRBD2. This CDR3 region has 16 residues. CDR1 and CDR2 (germline): SGHTA, FQGNSA. J lost 3 bases, V lost 1 base, and 5 bases had no gene match. The CDR3 nucleotides are TGTGCCAGCAGCTTAGAGGTAGCGGGAGAGACAGATACGCAGTATTTT. It translates to CASSLEVAGETDTQYF.

This chain uses TRBV25-1 with TRBJ1-3, with no clear D. Between the trimmed V and J ends, which lost 1 base and 1 base, there was a span of 11 bases. Germline V gives CDR1 MGHDK, CDR2 SYGVNS. This CDR3 has 16 residues. The CDR3: CASSELGRTSGNTIYF. Here the CDR3 DNA reads TGTGCCAGCAGTGAATTGGGGAGAACATCTGGAAACACCATATATTTT.

The V call is TRBV5-1, the J call TRBJ2-7; 9 bases match TRBD2. The CDR3 totals 14 residues. Germline CDR1 reads SGHRS; CDR2 reads YFSETQ. V gave up 0 bases and J gave up 6 bases; unmatched junction bases: 4. CDR3 sequence (DNA): TGCGCCAGCAGCTTGGAGGGACTAGCTCGCGAGCAGTACTTC. Protein sequence: CASSLEGLAREQYF.

This chain connects TRBV6-2 or TRBV6-3 to TRBJ2-1, with 10 bases identical to TRBD2. CDR3 size: 18 residues. V shed 0 bases and J 3 bases; nucleotides not matched to a gene: 8. Germline loops: CDR1 MNHEY, CDR2 SVGEGT. The CDR3 reads CASSYSHPTSGIYNEQFF. In DNA form, the CDR3 reads TGTGCCAGCAGTTACTCCCACCCAACTAGCGGGATCTACAATGAGCAGTTCTTC.

Written as DNA, the CDR3 is TGTGCCAGCAGCTCCTTAGGGAGGGGGGCGATTGAAGCTTTCTTT. It translates to CASSSLGRGAIEAFF. The genes are TRBV27 and TRBJ1-1; weak D call: TRBD1 (6 bases). V was shortened by 6 bases and J by 7 bases, with 21 bases between the two germline ends. Per the germline V gene, CDR1 is MNHEY and CDR2 is SMNVEV (reference sequence). CDR3 length: 15 residues.

V is TRBV5-1 and J is TRBJ2-3, with a weak D call TRBD1 (5 bases). Germline V lookup: CDR1 SGHRS, CDR2 YFSETQ. V was shortened by 4 bases and J by 1 base, with 19 bases between the two germline ends. The CDR3 is 17 amino acids. The CDR3 here is CASSPRDRSIGTDTQYF. The CDR3 coding sequence is TGCGCCAGCAGCCCCCGAGACAGAAGTATAGGCACAGATACGCAGTATTTT. Full variable domain (remainder filled in from reference TRBV5-1 and TRBJ2-3): KAGVTQTPRYLIKTRGQQVTLSCSPISGHRSVSWYQQTPGQGLQFLFEYFSETQRNKGNFPGRFSGRQFSNSRSEMNVSTLELGDSALYLCASSPRDRSIGTDTQYFGPGTRLTVL.

The rearrangement links TRBV5-8 to TRBJ2-7, with D possibly TRBD2 on 6 matching bases. Trimming cost V 4 bases and J 2 bases, with 10 bases left between them. CDR1 and CDR2 from the germline V gene are SGHTS and YDEGEE. The CDR3 length is 13 residues. Written as DNA, the CDR3 is TGTGCCAGCAGCCGGGACTTGACCTACGAGCAGTACTTC. Translating gives CASSRDLTYEQYF. The full variable domain, in which reference TRBV5-8 and TRBJ2-7 provide the parts outside the CDR3, is EAGVTQSPTHLIKTRGQQATLRCSPISGHTSVYWYQQALGLGLQFLLWYDEGEERNRGNFPPRFSGRQFPNYSSELNVNALELEDSALYLCASSRDLTYEQYFGPGTRLTVT.

The V and J genes are TRBV19 and TRBJ1-5, with 7 bases lining up with TRBD1. The CDR3 totals 14 residues. The V gene's germline CDR1 is LNHDA and CDR2 SQIVND (reference sequence). V trimming: 1 base; J trimming: 6 bases; junction bases outside the gene matches: 3. As DNA, the CDR3 is TGTGCCAGTAGTATAGGACAGGGATTTCAGCCCCAGCATTTT. As protein: CASSIGQGFQPQHF.

This chain uses TRBV7-9 with TRBJ2-7; 7 nucleotides align to TRBD2. The V gene end was trimmed by 1 base and the J gene end by 8 bases; junction bases not matched to a gene: 5. Germline V gene data show CDR1 as SEHNR and CDR2 as FQNEAQ (reference sequence). This CDR3 spans 13 amino acids. CDR3: CASSLGTSSKQYF. The CDR3 DNA follows: TGTGCCAGCAGCTTAGGGACTAGTTCGAAGCAGTACTTC. Combining the CDR3 with reference TRBV7-9 and TRBJ2-7 gives the whole variable domain DTGVSQNPRHKITKRGQNVTFRCDPISEHNRLYWYRQTLGQGPEFLTYFQNEAQLEKSRLLSDRFSAERPKGSFSTLEIQRTEQGDSAMYLCASSLGTSSKQYFGPGTRLTVT.

This chain links TRBV7-8 with TRBJ2-7; D is possibly TRBD1 (6 bases). Germline CDR1 is SGHVS and CDR2 is FQNEAQ. The CDR3 length is 15 residues. Trimming took off 5 bases at V and 3 bases at J, with 17 bases between the two ends. In DNA form, the CDR3 reads TGTGCCAGCAGCAACCAGGCCGGGACACACTACGAGCAGTACTTC. Translation: CASSNQAGTHYEQYF. Together with reference TRBV7-8 and TRBJ2-7, the CDR3 gives the full variable domain: GAGVSQSPRYKVAKRGQDVALRCDPISGHVSLFWYQQALGQGPEFLTYFQNEAQLDKSGLPSDRFFAERPEGSVSTLKIQRTQQEDSAVYLCASSNQAGTHYEQYFGPGTRLTVT.

The CDR3 DNA sequence: TGTGCCAGCAGCGCATCCTACAATGAGCAGTTCTTC. Amino acids: CASSASYNEQFF. J is TRBJ2-1 and V is TRBV9, with D unresolved. The germline V gene has CDR1 SGDLS and CDR2 YYNGEE. The CDR3 loop spans 12 amino acids. Deletions cut 3 bases from V and 1 base from J, with 2 bases between.

This clone showed up just once. The chain joins TRBV12-3 or TRBV12-4 to TRBJ2-7; no definite D call. V was pared by 4 bases and J by 3 bases, with 10 bases between. The CDR3 is 13 residues long. The CDR3: CASSSSSGYEQYF. The DNA of the CDR3 is TGTGCCAGCAGTTCCTCATCCGGCTACGAGCAGTACTTC.

The genes are TRBV20-1 and TRBJ1-2; TRBD1 agrees at 7 bases. CDR3 length: 11 amino acids. Germline assignment: CDR1 DFQATT and CDR2 SNEGSKA (reference sequence). The junction had 10 bases not matched to a gene; V was cut back by 5 bases and J by 13 bases. The CDR3 DNA follows: TGCAGTGCTTCCCAGACCGGGACAGCCACCTTC. Amino acids: CSASQTGTATF.